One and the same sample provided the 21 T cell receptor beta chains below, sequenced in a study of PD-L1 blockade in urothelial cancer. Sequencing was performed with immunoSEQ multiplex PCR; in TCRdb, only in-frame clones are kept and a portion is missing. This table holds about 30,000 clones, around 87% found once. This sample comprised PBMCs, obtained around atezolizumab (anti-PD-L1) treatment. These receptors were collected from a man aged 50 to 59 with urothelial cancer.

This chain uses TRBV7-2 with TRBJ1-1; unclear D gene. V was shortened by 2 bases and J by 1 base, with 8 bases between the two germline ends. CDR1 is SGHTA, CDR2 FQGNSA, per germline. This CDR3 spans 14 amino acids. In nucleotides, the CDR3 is TGTGCCAGCAGCTTAAAGGCGGGGAACACTGAAGCTTTCTTT. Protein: CASSLKAGNTEAFF. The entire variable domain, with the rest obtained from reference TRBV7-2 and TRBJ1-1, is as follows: GAGVSQSPSNKVTEKGKDVELRCDPISGHTALYWYRQSLGQGLEFLIYFQGNSAPDKSGLPSDRFSAERTGGSVSTLTIQRTQQEDSAVYLCASSLKAGNTEAFFGQGTRLTVV.

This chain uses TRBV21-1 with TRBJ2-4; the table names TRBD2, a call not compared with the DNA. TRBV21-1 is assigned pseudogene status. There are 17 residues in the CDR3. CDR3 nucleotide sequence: TGTGCCAGCAGCAAAGTACTAGAAGCCCTAGCCAAAAACATTCAGTACTTC. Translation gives CASSKVLEALAKNIQYF.

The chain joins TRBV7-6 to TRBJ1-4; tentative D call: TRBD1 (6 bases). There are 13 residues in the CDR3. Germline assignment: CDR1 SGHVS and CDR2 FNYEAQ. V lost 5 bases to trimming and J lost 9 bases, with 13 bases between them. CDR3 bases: TGTGCCAGCAGCCCTGGACAGATAAAAAAACTGTTTTTT. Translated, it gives CASSPGQIKKLFF.

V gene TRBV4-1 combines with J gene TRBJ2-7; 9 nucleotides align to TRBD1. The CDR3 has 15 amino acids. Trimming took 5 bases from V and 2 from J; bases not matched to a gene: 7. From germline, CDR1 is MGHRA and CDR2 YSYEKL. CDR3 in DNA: TGCGCCAGCAGCTACTCGGGACAGGGAACCTACGAGCAGTACTTC. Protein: CASSYSGQGTYEQYF.

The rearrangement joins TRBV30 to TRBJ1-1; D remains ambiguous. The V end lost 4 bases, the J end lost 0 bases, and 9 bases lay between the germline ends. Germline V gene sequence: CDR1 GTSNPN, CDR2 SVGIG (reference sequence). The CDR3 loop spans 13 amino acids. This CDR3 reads CAWINMMNTEAFF. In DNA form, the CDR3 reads TGTGCCTGGATTAACATGATGAACACTGAAGCTTTCTTT.

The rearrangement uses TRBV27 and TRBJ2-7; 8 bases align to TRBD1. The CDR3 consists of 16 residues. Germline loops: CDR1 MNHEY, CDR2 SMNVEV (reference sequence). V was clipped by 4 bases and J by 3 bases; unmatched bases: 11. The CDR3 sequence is CASSSNLRGPLYEQYF. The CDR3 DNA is TGTGCCAGCAGTTCAAACCTCAGGGGGCCCCTCTACGAGCAGTACTTC.

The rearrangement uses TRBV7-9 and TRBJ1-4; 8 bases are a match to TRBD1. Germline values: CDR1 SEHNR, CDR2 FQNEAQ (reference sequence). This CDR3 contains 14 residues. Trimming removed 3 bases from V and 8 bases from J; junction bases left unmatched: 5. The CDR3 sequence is CASSFGQGWEKLFF. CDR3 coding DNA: TGTGCCAGCAGCTTCGGACAGGGATGGGAAAAACTGTTTTTT. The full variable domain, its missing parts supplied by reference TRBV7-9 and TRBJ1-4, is DTGVSQNPRHKITKRGQNVTFRCDPISEHNRLYWYRQTLGQGPEFLTYFQNEAQLEKSRLLSDRFSAERPKGSFSTLEIQRTEQGDSAMYLCASSFGQGWEKLFFGSGTQLSVL.

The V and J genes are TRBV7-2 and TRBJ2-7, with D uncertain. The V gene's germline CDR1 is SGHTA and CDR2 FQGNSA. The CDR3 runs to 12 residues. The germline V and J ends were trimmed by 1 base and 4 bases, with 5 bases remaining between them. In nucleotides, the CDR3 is TGTGCCAGCAGCTTAGACTATTACGAGCAGTACTTC. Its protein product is CASSLDYYEQYF. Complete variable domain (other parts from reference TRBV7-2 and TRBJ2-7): GAGVSQSPSNKVTEKGKDVELRCDPISGHTALYWYRQSLGQGLEFLIYFQGNSAPDKSGLPSDRFSAERTGGSVSTLTIQRTQQEDSAVYLCASSLDYYEQYFGPGTRLTVT.

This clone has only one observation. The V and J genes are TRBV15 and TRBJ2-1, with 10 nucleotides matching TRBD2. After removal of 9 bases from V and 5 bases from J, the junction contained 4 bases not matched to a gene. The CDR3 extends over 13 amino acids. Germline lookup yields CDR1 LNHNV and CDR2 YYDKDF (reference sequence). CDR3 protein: CATASGRHNEQFF. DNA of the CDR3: TGTGCCACAGCTAGCGGGAGACACAATGAGCAGTTCTTC.

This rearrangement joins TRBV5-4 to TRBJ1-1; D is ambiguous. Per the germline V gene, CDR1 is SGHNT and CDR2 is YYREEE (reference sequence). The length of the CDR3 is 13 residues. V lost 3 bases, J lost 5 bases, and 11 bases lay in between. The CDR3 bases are TGTGCCAGCAGCTCCGTCACCGGGACTGAAGCTTTCTTT. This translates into CASSSVTGTEAFF.

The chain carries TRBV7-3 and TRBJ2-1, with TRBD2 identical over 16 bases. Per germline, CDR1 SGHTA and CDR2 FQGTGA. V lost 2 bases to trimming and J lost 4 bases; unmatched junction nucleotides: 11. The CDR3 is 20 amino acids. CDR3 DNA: TGTGCCAGCAGCTTACGGCACAAACCGGGACTAGCGGGGGGGTACAATGAGCAGTTCTTC. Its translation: CASSLRHKPGLAGGYNEQFF.

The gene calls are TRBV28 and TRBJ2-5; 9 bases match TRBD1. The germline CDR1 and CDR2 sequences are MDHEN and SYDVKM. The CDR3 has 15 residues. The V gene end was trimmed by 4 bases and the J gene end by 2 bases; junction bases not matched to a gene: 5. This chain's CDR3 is CASSSIGQGQETQYF. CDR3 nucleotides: TGTGCCAGCAGTTCGATCGGACAGGGGCAAGAGACCCAGTACTTC.

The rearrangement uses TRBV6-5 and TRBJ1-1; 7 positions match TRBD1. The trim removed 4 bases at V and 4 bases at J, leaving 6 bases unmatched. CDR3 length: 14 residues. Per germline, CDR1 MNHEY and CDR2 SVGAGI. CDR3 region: CASSFAGGITEAFF. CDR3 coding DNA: TGTGCCAGCAGTTTCGCAGGGGGGATCACTGAAGCTTTCTTT.

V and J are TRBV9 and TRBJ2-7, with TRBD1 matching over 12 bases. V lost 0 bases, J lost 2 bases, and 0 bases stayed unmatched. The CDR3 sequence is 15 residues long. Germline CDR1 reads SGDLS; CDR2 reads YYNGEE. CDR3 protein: CASSVGDRGPYEQYF. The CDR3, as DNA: TGTGCCAGCAGCGTAGGGGACAGGGGGCCCTACGAGCAGTACTTC.

The CDR3 loop reads CASSDPTRVWNTEAFF. Here the CDR3 DNA reads TGCGCCAGCAGTGATCCAACCAGGGTCTGGAACACTGAAGCTTTCTTT. V usage is TRBV10-1 and J usage is TRBJ1-1; D possibly corresponds to TRBD1 (5 bases). Germline V CDR1 and CDR2: WNHNN, SYGVQD (reference sequence). This CDR3 has 16 residues. The ends were cut back, 3 bases at V and 1 base at J, with 15 bases in the middle.

The CDR3 here is CASSLELVQGAAYEQYF. CDR3 DNA: TGTGCCAGCAGCCTTGAGCTTGTCCAGGGGGCAGCCTACGAGCAGTACTTC. The chain recombines TRBV7-2 with TRBJ2-7; 8 positions agree with TRBD1. Per germline, CDR1 SGHTA and CDR2 FQGNSA. The J segment lost 2 bases and the V segment lost 5 bases, leaving 14 bases of the junction unmatched. The CDR3 is 17 residues long. The full variable domain, rest sourced from reference TRBV7-2 and TRBJ2-7, is GAGVSQSPSNKVTEKGKDVELRCDPISGHTALYWYRQSLGQGLEFLIYFQGNSAPDKSGLPSDRFSAERTGGSVSTLTIQRTQQEDSAVYLCASSLELVQGAAYEQYFGPGTRLTVT.

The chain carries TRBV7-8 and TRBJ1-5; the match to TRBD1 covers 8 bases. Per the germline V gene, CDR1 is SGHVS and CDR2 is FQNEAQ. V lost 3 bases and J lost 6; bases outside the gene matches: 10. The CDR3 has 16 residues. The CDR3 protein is CASSFSGTGTSQPQHF. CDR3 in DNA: TGTGCCAGCAGCTTCTCCGGGACAGGAACAAGTCAGCCCCAGCATTTT.

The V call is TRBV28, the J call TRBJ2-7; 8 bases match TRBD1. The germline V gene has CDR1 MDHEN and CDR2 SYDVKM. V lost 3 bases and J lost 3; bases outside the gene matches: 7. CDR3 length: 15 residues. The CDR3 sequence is CASSLGHRGVYEQYF. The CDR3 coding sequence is TGTGCCAGCAGTTTGGGGCACAGGGGGGTCTACGAGCAGTACTTC.

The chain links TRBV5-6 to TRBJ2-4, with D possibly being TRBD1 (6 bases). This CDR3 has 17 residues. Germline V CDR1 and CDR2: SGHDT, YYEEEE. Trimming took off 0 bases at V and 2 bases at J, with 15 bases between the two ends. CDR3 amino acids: CASSLEQGIFPKNIQYF. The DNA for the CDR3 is TGTGCCAGCAGCTTGGAACAGGGTATCTTTCCCAAAAACATTCAGTACTTC.

The CDR3 reads CASVGLAETGYF. In DNA form, the CDR3 reads TGTGCCAGTGTTGGACTAGCGGAAACTGGGTACTTC. J is TRBJ2-5 and V is TRBV19, with 10 positions matching TRBD2. Trimming at V came to 8 bases and at J to 13 bases, leaving 10 bases not matched to a gene. The germline V gene encodes CDR1 LNHDA and CDR2 SQIVND (reference sequence). This CDR3 is 12 amino acids long.

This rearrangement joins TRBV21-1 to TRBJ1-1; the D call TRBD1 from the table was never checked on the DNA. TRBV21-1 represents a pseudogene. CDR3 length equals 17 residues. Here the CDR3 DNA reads TGTGCCAGCAACAAAGCCAGGGACAGGGGGGGGAACACTGAAGCTTTCTTT. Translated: CASNKARDRGGNTEAFF.